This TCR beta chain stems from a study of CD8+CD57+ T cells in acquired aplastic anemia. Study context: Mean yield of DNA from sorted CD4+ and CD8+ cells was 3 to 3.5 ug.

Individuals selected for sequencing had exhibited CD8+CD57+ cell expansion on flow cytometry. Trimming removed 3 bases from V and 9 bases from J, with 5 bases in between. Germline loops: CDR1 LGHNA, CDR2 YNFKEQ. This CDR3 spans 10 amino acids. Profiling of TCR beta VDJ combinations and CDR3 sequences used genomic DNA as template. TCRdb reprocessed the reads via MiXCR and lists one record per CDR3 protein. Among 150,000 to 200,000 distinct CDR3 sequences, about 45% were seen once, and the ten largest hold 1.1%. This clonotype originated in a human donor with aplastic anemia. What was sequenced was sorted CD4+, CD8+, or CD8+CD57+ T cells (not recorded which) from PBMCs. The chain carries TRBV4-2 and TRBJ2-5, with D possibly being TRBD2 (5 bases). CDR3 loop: CASSQEAQYF. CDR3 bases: TGTGCCAGCAGCCAGGAGGCCCAGTACTTC.